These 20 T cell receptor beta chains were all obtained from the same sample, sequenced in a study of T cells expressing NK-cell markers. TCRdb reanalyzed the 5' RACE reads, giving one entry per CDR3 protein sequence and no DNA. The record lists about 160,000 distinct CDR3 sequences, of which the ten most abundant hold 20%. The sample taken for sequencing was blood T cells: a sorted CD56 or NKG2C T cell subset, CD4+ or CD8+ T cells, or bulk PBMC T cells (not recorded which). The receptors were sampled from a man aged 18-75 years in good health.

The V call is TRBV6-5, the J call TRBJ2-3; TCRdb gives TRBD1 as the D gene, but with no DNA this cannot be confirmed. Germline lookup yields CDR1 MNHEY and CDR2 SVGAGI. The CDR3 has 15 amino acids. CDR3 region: CASSYTDRGTDTQYF.

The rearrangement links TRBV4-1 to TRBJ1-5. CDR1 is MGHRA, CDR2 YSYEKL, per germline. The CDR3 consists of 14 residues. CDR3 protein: CASSQARGYQPQHF.

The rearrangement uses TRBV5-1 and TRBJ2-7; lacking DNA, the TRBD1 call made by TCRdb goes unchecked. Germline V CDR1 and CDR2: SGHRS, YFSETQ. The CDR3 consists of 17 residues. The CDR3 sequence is CASSQPHSGQKYYEQYF. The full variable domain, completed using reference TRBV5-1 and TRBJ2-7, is KAGVTQTPRYLIKTRGQQVTLSCSPISGHRSVSWYQQTPGQGLQFLFEYFSETQRNKGNFPGRFSGRQFSNSRSEMNVSTLELGDSALYLCASSQPHSGQKYYEQYFGPGTRLTVT.

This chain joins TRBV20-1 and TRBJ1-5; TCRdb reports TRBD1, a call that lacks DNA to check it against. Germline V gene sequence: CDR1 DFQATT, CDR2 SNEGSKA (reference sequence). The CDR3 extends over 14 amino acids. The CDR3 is CSAMDRDSNQPQHF.

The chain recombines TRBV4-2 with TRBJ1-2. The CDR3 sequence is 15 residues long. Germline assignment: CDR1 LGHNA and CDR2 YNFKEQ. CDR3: CASSQGAGRDYGYTF.

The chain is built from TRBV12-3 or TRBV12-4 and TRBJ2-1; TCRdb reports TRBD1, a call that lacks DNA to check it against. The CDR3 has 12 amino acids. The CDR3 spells CASSLGGEGQFF.

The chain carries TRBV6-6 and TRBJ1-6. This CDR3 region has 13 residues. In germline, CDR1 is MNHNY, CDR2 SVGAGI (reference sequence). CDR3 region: CASSYSVNSPLHF.

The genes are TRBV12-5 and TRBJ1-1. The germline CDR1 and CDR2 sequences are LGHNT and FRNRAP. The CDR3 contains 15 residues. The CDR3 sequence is CASGPSTAMNTEAFF.

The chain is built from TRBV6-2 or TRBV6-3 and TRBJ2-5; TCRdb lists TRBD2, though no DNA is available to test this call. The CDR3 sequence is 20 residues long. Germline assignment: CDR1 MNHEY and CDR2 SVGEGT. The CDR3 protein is CASSYSGTSGGIRPEETQYF.

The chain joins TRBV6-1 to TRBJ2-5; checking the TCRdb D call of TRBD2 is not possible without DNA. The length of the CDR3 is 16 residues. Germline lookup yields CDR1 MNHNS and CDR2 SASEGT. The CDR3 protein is CASSQTSGGGWETQYF.

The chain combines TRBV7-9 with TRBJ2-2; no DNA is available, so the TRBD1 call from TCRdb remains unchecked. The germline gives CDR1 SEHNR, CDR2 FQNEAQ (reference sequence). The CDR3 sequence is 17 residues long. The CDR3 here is CASSLPGGPPHTGELFF.

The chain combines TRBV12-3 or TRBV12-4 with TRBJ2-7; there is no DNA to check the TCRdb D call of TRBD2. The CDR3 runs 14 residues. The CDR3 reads CASNELAGFDEQYF.

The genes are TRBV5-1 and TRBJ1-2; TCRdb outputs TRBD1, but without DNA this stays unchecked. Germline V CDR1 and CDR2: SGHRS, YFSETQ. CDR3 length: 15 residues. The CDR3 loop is CASKLGPDSFYGYTF.

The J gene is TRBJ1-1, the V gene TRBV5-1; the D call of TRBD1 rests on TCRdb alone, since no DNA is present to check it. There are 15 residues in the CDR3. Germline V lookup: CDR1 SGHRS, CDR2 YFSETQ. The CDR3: CASSLGRGMNTEAFF.

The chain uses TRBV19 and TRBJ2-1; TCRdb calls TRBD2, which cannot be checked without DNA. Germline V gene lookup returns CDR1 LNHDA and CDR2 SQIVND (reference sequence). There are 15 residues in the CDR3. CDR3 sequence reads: CASRVAGGPGNEQFF.

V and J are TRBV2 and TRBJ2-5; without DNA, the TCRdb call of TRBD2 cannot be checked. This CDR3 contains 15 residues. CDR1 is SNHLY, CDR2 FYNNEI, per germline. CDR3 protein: CASTTGTSSGETQYF.

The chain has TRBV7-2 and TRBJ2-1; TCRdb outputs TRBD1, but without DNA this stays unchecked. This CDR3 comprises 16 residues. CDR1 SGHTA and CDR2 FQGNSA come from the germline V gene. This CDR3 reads CASSLPGGLSYNEQFF.

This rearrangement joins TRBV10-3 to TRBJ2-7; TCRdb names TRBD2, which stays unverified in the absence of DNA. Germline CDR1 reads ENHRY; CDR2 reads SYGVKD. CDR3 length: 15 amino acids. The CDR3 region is CAISEGGKESYEQYF.

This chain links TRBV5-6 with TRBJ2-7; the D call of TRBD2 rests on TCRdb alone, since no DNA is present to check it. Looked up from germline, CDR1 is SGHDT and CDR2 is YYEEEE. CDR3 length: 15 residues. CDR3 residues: CASSWTSGGPYEQYF.

CDR3: CASSAGDGPQETQYF. The chain has TRBV5-8 and TRBJ2-5; the TCRdb D gene call, TRBD1, has no DNA to confirm it. Per the germline V gene, CDR1 is SGHTS and CDR2 is YDEGEE. The CDR3 has 15 amino acids. Filled out from reference TRBV5-8 and TRBJ2-5, the complete variable domain reads EAGVTQSPTHLIKTRGQQATLRCSPISGHTSVYWYQQALGLGLQFLLWYDEGEERNRGNFPPRFSGRQFPNYSSELNVNALELEDSALYLCASSAGDGPQETQYFGPGTRLLVL.